This T cell receptor (beta chain) is from a study of T cells in Graves' hyperthyroidism and ophthalmopathy. Authors of the study amplified TCR beta CDR3 regions from RNA transcripts. In the first-round RT-PCR of the TCR CDR3, the HTBI primer set was used. TCRdb redid the calling of the multiplex PCR reads with MiXCR, one entry per CDR3 protein. The data hold a few hundred thousand distinct CDR3 sequences, with about a sixth observed a single time. This clonotype was counted a few times. On the basis of clinical symptoms, serum thyroxine and TRAb, thyroid ultrasound and orbital computed tomography, diagnoses were made. This CDR3 has 12 amino acids. The trim removed 11 bases at V and 5 bases at J, leaving 6 bases unmatched. Per germline, CDR1 LNHDA and CDR2 SQIVND (reference sequence).

Material for sequencing was blood. The V call is TRBV19, the J call TRBJ1-2, with 9 bases that match TRBD1. The clonotype was recovered from a woman in her twenties or thirties with Graves' hyperthyroidism. The CDR3 sequence is CACRDRAYGYTF. The CDR3 region has the DNA TGTGCCTGCCGGGACAGGGCTTATGGCTACACCTTC.